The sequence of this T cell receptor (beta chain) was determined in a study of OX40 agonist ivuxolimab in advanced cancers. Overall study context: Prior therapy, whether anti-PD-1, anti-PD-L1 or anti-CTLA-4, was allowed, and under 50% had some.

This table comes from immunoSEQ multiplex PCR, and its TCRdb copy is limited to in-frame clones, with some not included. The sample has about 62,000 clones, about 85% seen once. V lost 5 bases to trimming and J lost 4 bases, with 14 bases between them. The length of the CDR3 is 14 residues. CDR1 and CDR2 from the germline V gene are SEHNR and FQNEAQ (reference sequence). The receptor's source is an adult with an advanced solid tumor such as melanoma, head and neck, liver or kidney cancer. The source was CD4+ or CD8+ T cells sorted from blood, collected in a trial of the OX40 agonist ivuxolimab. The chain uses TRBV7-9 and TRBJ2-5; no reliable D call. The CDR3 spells CASSPPVGGETQYF. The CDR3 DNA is TGTGCCAGCAGCCCCCCGGTCGGTGGAGAGACCCAGTACTTC.